The 30 T cell receptor beta chains below come from one sample, sequenced in a study of beta chain features in type 1 diabetes. Study-wide findings and caveats: TCRB CDR3s from Type 1 diabetes patients were moderately but significantly shorter in all four CD4+ subsets.

What was sequenced were expressed TCRB transcripts, since all of the isolated RNA had been reverse transcribed. TCRdb's copy holds only in-frame clones and misses some; the assay was immunoSEQ multiplex PCR. The data contain hundreds of thousands of clones, around 15% of them seen just once; the ten biggest clones take up just under 0.04%. Their antigens remain unidentified. Sample: naive CD4+ T cells from blood. All receptors derive from a man between 18 and 35 years old with type 1 diabetes.

J is TRBJ1-1 and V is TRBV4-3, with D hard to call. The CDR3 totals 14 residues. CDR1 and CDR2 from the germline V gene are LGHNA and YSLEER. V was shortened by 0 bases and J by 10 bases, with 15 bases between the two germline ends. In DNA form, the CDR3 reads TGCGCCAGCAGCCAAGATTTGCCTCATCCGGGAGCTTTCTTT. It encodes CASSQDLPHPGAFF.

The J gene is TRBJ1-6, the V gene TRBV15; perhaps TRBD1 as D (6 bases). The CDR3 runs 16 residues. With 1 base removed from V and 7 bases from J, the gap between germline ends came to 14 bases. Germline CDR1 and CDR2: LNHNV and YYDKDF (reference sequence). Here the CDR3 reads CATSRVREGGNSPLHF. As DNA, the CDR3 is TGTGCCACCAGCAGAGTCAGGGAAGGGGGGAATTCACCCCTCCACTTT.

The V call is TRBV7-9, the J call TRBJ1-2; 9 nucleotides align to TRBD1. CDR1 is SEHNR and CDR2 is FQNEAQ in the germline V gene (reference sequence). This CDR3 contains 14 residues. The trim removed 5 bases at V and 5 bases at J, leaving 6 bases unmatched. As DNA, the CDR3 is TGTGCCAGCAGCCAAGGACAGGGGAGATATGGCTACACCTTC. This sequence encodes CASSQGQGRYGYTF.

CDR3: CASSFAGGVRDTQYF. CDR3 coding DNA: TGTGCCAGCAGTTTCGCGGGGGGAGTACGAGATACGCAGTATTTT. The chain carries TRBV28 and TRBJ2-3, with 8 bases fitting TRBD2. CDR1 MDHEN and CDR2 SYDVKM come from the germline V gene. The V segment lost 3 bases and the J segment 5 bases; nucleotides outside the gene matches: 7. CDR3 length equals 15 residues.

This clone came up a few times. The J gene is TRBJ2-7, the V gene TRBV7-8; TRBD2 is a possible D gene (5 bases). This CDR3 is built from 16 residues. The germline gives CDR1 SGHVS, CDR2 FQNEAQ. V was clipped by 5 bases and J by 0 bases, with 17 bases between them. The CDR3 DNA reads as TGTGCCAGCAGCCTTTCCTCCAGCGGTGGCTCCTACGAGCAGTACTTC. Protein: CASSLSSSGGSYEQYF.

This rearrangement joins TRBV5-1 to TRBJ2-5; 13 bases fit TRBD2. V was clipped by 0 bases and J by 5 bases; unmatched bases: 4. Per the germline V gene, CDR1 is SGHRS and CDR2 is YFSETQ. CDR3 length: 16 amino acids. For the CDR3, the DNA is TGCGCCAGCAGCTTGGAAGGGACTAGCGGGACTGAGACCCAGTACTTC. It yields the protein CASSLEGTSGTETQYF.

In regard to this clone: Distinct nucleotide sequences in the sample also encode this CDR3. The CDR3 loop reads CASGGGAYEQYF. The DNA of the CDR3 is TGTGCCAGCGGCGGCGGGGCCTACGAGCAGTACTTC. The chain links TRBV28 to TRBJ2-7; perhaps TRBD2 as D (6 bases). This CDR3 region has 12 residues. Germline values: CDR1 MDHEN, CDR2 SYDVKM. Trimming took 8 bases from V and 2 from J, leaving 10 bases between them.

The rearrangement links TRBV5-4 to TRBJ2-3; 10 bases match TRBD2. With V trimmed by 4 bases and J by 2 bases, 4 bases remained unmatched. This CDR3 region has 15 residues. CDR1 and CDR2 (germline): SGHNT, YYREEE (reference sequence). The DNA for the CDR3 is TGTGCCAGCAGCCTCCTAGCGGGAGACACAGATACGCAGTATTTT. This translates into CASSLLAGDTDTQYF. Full variable domain (remainder filled in from reference TRBV5-4 and TRBJ2-3): ETGVTQSPTHLIKTRGQQVTLRCSSQSGHNTVSWYQQALGQGPQFIFQYYREEENGRGNFPPRFSGLQFPNYSSELNVNALELDDSALYLCASSLLAGDTDTQYFGPGTRLTVL.

A few counts support this clone. The V and J genes are TRBV9 and TRBJ2-2; 9 bases map to TRBD2. The V and J ends lost 4 bases and 6 bases, in that order; junction bases with no gene match: 10. CDR1 is SGDLS, CDR2 YYNGEE, per germline. This CDR3 is built from 16 residues. CDR3 residues: CASSPNSGRVAGELFF. For the CDR3, the DNA is TGTGCCAGCAGCCCCAATAGCGGGAGAGTGGCCGGGGAGCTGTTTTTT.

The genes are TRBV6-6 and TRBJ2-5; TRBD1 is a possible D gene (6 bases). The CDR3 runs to 13 residues. Looked up from germline, CDR1 is MNHNY and CDR2 is SVGAGI (reference sequence). Trimming removed 10 bases from V and 4 bases from J, with 16 bases in between. The DNA of the CDR3 is TGTGCCACGACCCTTACAGGGACAGAGACCCAGTACTTC. Its protein is CATTLTGTETQYF.

This chain uses TRBV9 with TRBJ2-7, with 10 bases matching TRBD1. There are 17 residues in the CDR3. J lost 3 bases, V lost 2 bases, and 11 bases had no gene match. The germline CDR1 and CDR2 sequences are SGDLS and YYNGEE. This CDR3 reads CASSVATGGGKSYEQYF. CDR3 coding DNA: TGTGCCAGCAGCGTTGCGACAGGGGGCGGCAAAAGCTACGAGCAGTACTTC.

The sample holds a few counts of this clone. CDR3 in amino acids: CASSRQTGRLAPLHF. The CDR3 DNA sequence: TGTGCCAGCAGCCGCCAGACAGGTCGCCTCGCACCCCTCCACTTT. The chain employs TRBV14 and TRBJ1-6; D is possibly TRBD1 (6 bases). V was pared by 4 bases and J by 11 bases, with 18 bases between. The CDR3 has 15 amino acids. Germline CDR1 reads SGHDN; CDR2 reads FVKESK.

This chain uses TRBV7-3 with TRBJ2-2; D is possibly TRBD1 (6 bases). CDR1 and CDR2 from the germline V gene are SGHTA and FQGTGA. Trimming removed 3 bases at V and 1 base at J, with 9 bases between. CDR3 size: 15 residues. Here the CDR3 DNA reads TGTGCCAGCAGCTTCCAGGGGAGGAACACCGGGGAGCTGTTTTTT. This gives the protein CASSFQGRNTGELFF. The whole variable domain, remainder taken from reference TRBV7-3 and TRBJ2-2, is GAGVSQTPSNKVTEKGKYVELRCDPISGHTALYWYRQSLGQGPEFLIYFQGTGAADDSGLPNDRFFAVRPEGSVSTLKIQRTERGDSAVYLCASSFQGRNTGELFFGEGSRLTVL.

This clone was seen only a few times. Other DNA sequences in this sample translate to the same CDR3. The chain employs TRBV9 and TRBJ2-7; D remains unclear. In germline, CDR1 is SGDLS, CDR2 YYNGEE. The CDR3 is made up of 13 amino acids. V shed 0 bases and J shed 7 bases, with 11 bases lying between them. CDR3 sequence (DNA): TGTGCCAGCAGCGTAGGAGGCAGTGGAGAGCAGTACTTC. This encodes CASSVGGSGEQYF.

This clone was seen only a few times. The CDR3 region has the DNA TGTGCCTGGAGTGTCCGGGACAGGGATTATCAGCCCCAGCATTTT. As protein: CAWSVRDRDYQPQHF. V usage is TRBV30 and J usage is TRBJ1-5, with 9 positions matching TRBD1. The CDR3 spans 15 residues. V was clipped by 0 bases and J by 5 bases; unmatched bases: 5. CDR1 is GTSNPN, CDR2 SVGIG, per germline (reference sequence).

Regarding this clone: This specimen includes other DNA sequences encoding the same CDR3. The chain is built from TRBV29-1 and TRBJ1-1; possibly TRBD1 for D (5 bases). The CDR3 length is 13 residues. V was cut by 0 bases and J by 1 base, with 6 bases left in between. The germline V gene encodes CDR1 SQVTM and CDR2 ANQGSEA. The CDR3 nucleotides read TGCAGCGTTGAAGAGCAGGGGAACACTGAAGCTTTCTTT. Translating gives CSVEEQGNTEAFF.

This clone has just a few counts. The rearrangement links TRBV18 to TRBJ2-7; 9 nucleotides line up with TRBD2. There are 16 residues in the CDR3. Trimming took 3 bases from V and 3 from J; bases not matched to a gene: 9. The germline gives CDR1 KGHSH, CDR2 LQKENI. In DNA form, the CDR3 reads TGTGCCAGCTCACCGATCCTGACTAGCGGACTCTACGAGCAGTACTTC. It translates to CASSPILTSGLYEQYF.

This clone was seen a handful of times. The chain joins TRBV28 to TRBJ2-1, with D possibly matching TRBD2 (5 bases). Germline V CDR1 and CDR2: MDHEN, SYDVKM. This CDR3 spans 16 amino acids. The germline V and J ends were trimmed by 6 bases and 0 bases, with 15 bases remaining between them. The CDR3 DNA sequence: TGTGCCAGCAGCCGACTAACACCGAGCTCCTACAATGAGCAGTTCTTC. The encoded protein is CASSRLTPSSYNEQFF. The full variable domain, rest sourced from reference TRBV28 and TRBJ2-1, is DVKVTQSSRYLVKRTGEKVFLECVQDMDHENMFWYRQDPGLGLRLIYFSYDVKMKEKGDIPEGYSVSREKKERFSLILESASTNQTSMYLCASSRLTPSSYNEQFFGPGTRLTVL.

The chain has TRBV14 and TRBJ1-5, with D possibly being TRBD1 (5 bases). The germline V gene has CDR1 SGHDN and CDR2 FVKESK. CDR3 length: 14 residues. V was cut by 1 base and J by 11 bases, with 15 bases left in between. CDR3: CASSQAGSGAAQHF. The CDR3, as DNA: TGTGCCAGCAGCCAAGCTGGCTCCGGGGCGGCCCAGCATTTT. The whole variable domain, filled in from reference TRBV14 and TRBJ1-5, reads EAGVTQFPSHSVIEKGQTVTLRCDPISGHDNLYWYRRVMGKEIKFLLHFVKESKQDESGMPNNRFLAERTGGTYSTLKVQPAELEDSGVYFCASSQAGSGAAQHFGDGTRLSIL.

V and J are TRBV9 and TRBJ2-1; 10 nucleotides agree with TRBD1. V shed 0 bases and J 9 bases; nucleotides not matched to a gene: 9. This CDR3 region has 16 residues. CDR1 is SGDLS and CDR2 is YYNGEE in the germline V gene. The CDR3 loop is CASSVEIDRGLSEQFF. The DNA for the CDR3 is TGTGCCAGCAGCGTAGAAATCGACAGGGGGCTAAGTGAGCAGTTCTTC.

The table lists this clone with a few counts. The chain carries TRBV28 and TRBJ1-2; D unresolved. The length of the CDR3 is 15 residues. V was cut by 1 base and J by 8 bases, with 17 bases left in between. Germline assignment: CDR1 MDHEN and CDR2 SYDVKM. CDR3 in amino acids: CASSLSVKGAAGYTF. In DNA, the CDR3 is TGTGCCAGCAGTTTATCGGTGAAGGGCGCTGCGGGCTACACCTTC.

This clone was seen more than once but under ten times. The chain joins TRBV27 to TRBJ1-2; 10 bases fit TRBD1. The CDR3 spans 14 residues. The ends lost 6 bases at V and 8 bases at J; junction bases unmatched: 9. In germline, CDR1 is MNHEY, CDR2 SMNVEV (reference sequence). The CDR3 DNA reads TGTGCCAGCAGAGCCTGGACAGGGGGTATGGGCTACACCTTC. Amino acids: CASRAWTGGMGYTF.

In this sample, this clone turned up a few times. This chain uses TRBV2 with TRBJ2-7, with TRBD2 identical over 10 bases. Germline lookup yields CDR1 SNHLY and CDR2 FYNNEI. The J segment lost 5 bases and the V segment lost 2 bases, leaving 6 bases of the junction unmatched. The CDR3 consists of 15 residues. CDR3 region: CASSELEREGDEQYF. The CDR3 DNA reads as TGTGCCAGCAGTGAATTGGAGCGGGAGGGAGACGAGCAGTACTTC.

A few counts support this clone. The chain uses TRBV29-1 and TRBJ1-2, with a tentative D call TRBD1 (6 bases). Germline V gene sequence: CDR1 SQVTM, CDR2 ANQGSEA. This CDR3 comprises 13 residues. V was shortened by 4 bases and J by 6 bases, with 15 bases between the two germline ends. CDR3 amino acids: CSVVQGRSHGYTF. In DNA form, the CDR3 reads TGCAGCGTTGTACAGGGCCGGTCCCATGGCTACACCTTC.

This clone showed up just a few times. This chain uses TRBV18 with TRBJ2-7; a possible D gene is TRBD1 (5 bases). V was pared by 6 bases and J by 5 bases, with 17 bases between. The CDR3 is 14 residues long. CDR1 is KGHSH, CDR2 LQKENI, per germline. The CDR3 region is CASSKGVKLHEQYF. The DNA for the CDR3 is TGTGCCAGCTCCAAAGGGGTCAAACTCCACGAGCAGTACTTC.

This clone was counted between two and nine times. The V and J genes are TRBV29-1 and TRBJ1-1; TRBD1 might be the D (6 bases). Germline loops: CDR1 SQVTM, CDR2 ANQGSEA. V lost 5 bases and J 0 bases, leaving 22 bases between the germline ends. This CDR3 has 17 amino acids. For the CDR3, the DNA is TGCAGCGTTATGTCCCCAGGAGGGGGTTCCCTGAACACTGAAGCTTTCTTT. Protein product: CSVMSPGGGSLNTEAFF. Looking up the rest from reference TRBV29-1 and TRBJ1-1 gives the full variable domain: SAVISQKPSRDICQRGTSLTIQCQVDSQVTMMFWYRQQPGQSLTLIATANQGSEATYESGFVIDKFPISRPNLTFSTLTVSNMSPEDSSIYLCSVMSPGGGSLNTEAFFGQGTRLTVV.

This clone occurred a few times. V usage is TRBV7-2 and J usage is TRBJ1-5; maybe TRBD1 (6 bases). V lost 1 base and J 6 bases, leaving 13 bases between the germline ends. The germline V gene encodes CDR1 SGHTA and CDR2 FQGNSA. This CDR3 has 15 amino acids. Here the CDR3 reads CASSLVAGARQPQHF. CDR3 DNA: TGTGCCAGCAGCTTAGTGGCAGGGGCGCGTCAGCCCCAGCATTTT.

This clone was recorded a few times. The chain has TRBV4-1 and TRBJ2-5; D gene unclear. There are 15 residues in the CDR3. Trimming shortened V by 1 base and J by 5 bases, and 14 bases separated the two germline ends. Germline V gene lookup returns CDR1 MGHRA and CDR2 YSYEKL. The CDR3 DNA reads TGCGCCAGCAGCCAAGGATTCTTAGCAAGGGAGACCCAGTACTTC. Protein product: CASSQGFLARETQYF.

V usage is TRBV30 and J usage is TRBJ1-1; the D is unclear. CDR3 length equals 13 residues. Germline CDR1 and CDR2: GTSNPN and SVGIG (reference sequence). Trimming took 2 bases from V and 1 from J, leaving 8 bases between them. CDR3 loop: CAWSKARNTEAFF. For the CDR3, the DNA is TGTGCCTGGAGTAAGGCGCGGAACACTGAAGCTTTCTTT. The full variable domain, its missing parts supplied by reference TRBV30 and TRBJ1-1, is SQTIHQWPATLVQPVGSPLSLECTVEGTSNPNLYWYRQAAGRGLQLLFYSVGIGQISSEVPQNLSASRPQDRQFILSSKKLLLSDSGFYLCAWSKARNTEAFFGQGTRLTVV.

The chain combines TRBV6-1 with TRBJ2-7; TRBD1 aligns across 10 bases. The V and J ends lost 4 bases and 6 bases, in that order; junction bases with no gene match: 12. In germline, CDR1 is MNHNS, CDR2 SASEGT. The CDR3 loop spans 16 amino acids. The CDR3 coding sequence is TGTGCCAGCAGTGCTGACGTGAGGGACAGGGGTTCCGAGCAGTACTTC. This gives the protein CASSADVRDRGSEQYF.